This passage covers 14 T cell receptor beta chains from one sample sequenced in a study of blood T cell repertoires in COVID-19. TCRdb keeps only in-frame clones here, not all; method: immunoSEQ multiplex PCR. This sample carries hundreds of thousands of clones, around 87% of them seen once, and the ten largest clones take 1.1%. The specimen was PBMCs or T cells enriched from blood (not recorded which). These receptors were collected from a man in his thirties or forties who had recovered from COVID-19.

The chain uses TRBV27 and TRBJ1-5; 8 bases fit TRBD1. CDR3 length: 16 residues. Germline CDR1 MNHEY, CDR2 SMNVEV (reference sequence). Trimming took 5 bases from V and 2 from J; bases not matched to a gene: 8. This CDR3 is CASSRTGFGGNQPQHF. The CDR3, as DNA: TGTGCCAGCAGTCGGACAGGGTTTGGAGGCAATCAGCCCCAGCATTTT.

This chain joins TRBV6-5 and TRBJ2-7; 9 bases map to TRBD2. The germline gives CDR1 MNHEY, CDR2 SVGAGI. The J segment lost 0 bases and the V segment lost 4 bases, leaving 4 bases of the junction unmatched. The CDR3 is 15 amino acids. This chain's CDR3 is CASSSGLASSYEQYF. The CDR3, as DNA: TGTGCCAGCAGTTCCGGACTAGCGAGCTCCTACGAGCAGTACTTC.

The chain uses TRBV7-3 and TRBJ2-1; D gene ambiguous. Trimming shortened V by 2 bases and J by 7 bases, and 9 bases separated the two germline ends. The CDR3 has 13 amino acids. Germline V gene sequence: CDR1 SGHTA, CDR2 FQGTGA. The CDR3 reads CASSLAGENEQFF. CDR3 nucleotide sequence: TGTGCCAGCAGCTTAGCAGGTGAGAATGAGCAGTTCTTC.

V usage is TRBV9 and J usage is TRBJ1-6; D not certain. The germline V and J ends were trimmed by 0 bases and 0 bases, with 4 bases remaining between them. Germline V gene sequence: CDR1 SGDLS, CDR2 YYNGEE. The CDR3 runs to 15 residues. CDR3: CASSVDSSYNSPLHF. The CDR3 bases are TGTGCCAGCAGCGTAGATAGCTCCTATAATTCACCCCTCCACTTT.

The rearrangement links TRBV6-2 or TRBV6-3 to TRBJ1-1; 8 nucleotides agree with TRBD1. This CDR3 comprises 17 residues. The V and J ends lost 6 bases and 0 bases, in that order; junction bases with no gene match: 12. Germline values: CDR1 MNHEY, CDR2 SVGEGT. Written as DNA, the CDR3 is TGTGCCAGCAGCAGGACAGGGTTTGGAGCCATGAACACTGAAGCTTTCTTT. It encodes CASSRTGFGAMNTEAFF.

The genes are TRBV5-1 and TRBJ2-7; 12 bases match TRBD1. V lost 2 bases, J lost 7 bases, and 16 bases stayed unmatched. The CDR3 contains 18 residues. Germline CDR1 reads SGHRS; CDR2 reads YFSETQ. The CDR3 protein is CASSFQPGQGARLLEQYF. The CDR3 nucleotides read TGCGCCAGCAGCTTCCAGCCGGGACAGGGGGCACGGCTGCTGGAGCAGTACTTC.

This chain joins TRBV28 and TRBJ1-3; 7 bases are shared with TRBD1. Germline lookup yields CDR1 MDHEN and CDR2 SYDVKM. CDR3 length: 15 amino acids. Trimming took 4 bases from V and 0 from J; bases not matched to a gene: 3. The CDR3 DNA reads as TGTGCCAGCAGTTGGGGACAGTTCTCTGGAAACACCATATATTTT. Encoded protein: CASSWGQFSGNTIYF.

CDR3 DNA: TGTGCCAGCAGCAGGGGACTAGCGGGGATGAACACCGGGGAGCTGTTTTTT. It is translated as CASSRGLAGMNTGELFF. The rearrangement links TRBV7-3 to TRBJ2-2; 13 positions agree with TRBD2. The CDR3 runs 17 residues. V was pared by 5 bases and J by 1 base, with 4 bases of the junction left unmatched. Germline assignment: CDR1 SGHTA and CDR2 FQGTGA.

The chain links TRBV5-1 to TRBJ1-4; 7 nucleotides agree with TRBD1. CDR1 is SGHRS and CDR2 is YFSETQ in the germline V gene. The junction had 16 bases not matched to a gene; V was cut back by 4 bases and J by 10 bases. CDR3 length: 16 amino acids. The CDR3 here is CASSRLTGTAGGKLFF. The CDR3 bases are TGCGCCAGCAGCCGCTTAACCGGGACAGCCGGCGGAAAACTGTTTTTT. The entire variable domain, with the rest obtained from reference TRBV5-1 and TRBJ1-4, is as follows: KAGVTQTPRYLIKTRGQQVTLSCSPISGHRSVSWYQQTPGQGLQFLFEYFSETQRNKGNFPGRFSGRQFSNSRSEMNVSTLELGDSALYLCASSRLTGTAGGKLFFGSGTQLSVL.

The CDR3 here is CAADTNPLGSPLHF. CDR3 sequence (DNA): TGTGCCGCAGACACAAACCCTCTTGGTTCACCCCTCCACTTT. J is TRBJ1-6 and V is TRBV6-5, with D hard to call. The CDR3 contains 14 residues. V was clipped by 11 bases and J by 9 bases, with 20 bases between them. The germline CDR1 and CDR2 sequences are MNHEY and SVGAGI.

In this sample, this clone turned up once. J is TRBJ1-4 and V is TRBV7-2, with D unclear. The V gene lost 4 bases and the J gene lost 2 bases, with 11 bases spanning the gap. The CDR3 is made up of 15 amino acids. Germline V lookup: CDR1 SGHTA, CDR2 FQGNSA. CDR3 in DNA: TGTGCCAGCAGCTCTGGGGAGGTGACTAATGAAAAACTGTTTTTT. This sequence encodes CASSSGEVTNEKLFF.

The chain recombines TRBV11-2 with TRBJ2-3; 9 bases agree with TRBD2. Germline lookup yields CDR1 SGHAT and CDR2 FQNNGV. This CDR3 is built from 18 residues. With V trimmed by 2 bases and J by 1 base, 10 bases remained unmatched. CDR3 region: CASSLIGLAGTRTDTQYF. CDR3 DNA sequence: TGTGCCAGCAGCTTAATAGGCCTAGCGGGAACCCGCACAGATACGCAGTATTTT.

The chain employs TRBV18 and TRBJ1-6, with 7 bases that match TRBD1. The germline V gene encodes CDR1 KGHSH and CDR2 LQKENI. V lost 3 bases to trimming and J lost 6 bases; unmatched junction nucleotides: 11. The CDR3 has 17 amino acids. The CDR3 sequence is CASSPAIINRGNSPLHF. CDR3 nucleotides: TGTGCCAGCTCACCGGCAATTATAAACAGGGGTAATTCACCCCTCCACTTT.

This clone has only a few counts. The rearrangement uses TRBV5-5 and TRBJ2-7, with 7 bases lining up with TRBD2. CDR3 length: 14 amino acids. V lost 3 bases to trimming and J lost 2 bases; unmatched junction nucleotides: 5. CDR1 is SGHKS, CDR2 YYEKEE, per germline (reference sequence). The CDR3 sequence is CASSYGGRAYEQYF. CDR3 nucleotide sequence: TGTGCCAGCAGCTACGGCGGGAGAGCCTACGAGCAGTACTTC.